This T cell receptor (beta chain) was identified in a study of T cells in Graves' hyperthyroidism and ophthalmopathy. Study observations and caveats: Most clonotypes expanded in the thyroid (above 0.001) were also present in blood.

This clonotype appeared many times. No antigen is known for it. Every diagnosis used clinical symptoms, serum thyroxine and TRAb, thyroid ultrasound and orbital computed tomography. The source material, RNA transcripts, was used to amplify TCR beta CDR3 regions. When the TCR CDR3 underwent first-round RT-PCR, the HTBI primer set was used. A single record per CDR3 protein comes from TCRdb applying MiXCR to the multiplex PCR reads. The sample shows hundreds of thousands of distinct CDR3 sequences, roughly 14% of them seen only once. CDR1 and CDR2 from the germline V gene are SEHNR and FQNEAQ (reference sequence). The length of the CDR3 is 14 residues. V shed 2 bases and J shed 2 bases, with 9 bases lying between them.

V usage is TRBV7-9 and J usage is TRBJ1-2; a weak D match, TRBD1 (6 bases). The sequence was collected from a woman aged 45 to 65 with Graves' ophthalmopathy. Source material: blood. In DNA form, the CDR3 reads TGTGCCAGCAGCTTAATAGGGGGGAACTATGGCTACACCTTC. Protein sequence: CASSLIGGNYGYTF.